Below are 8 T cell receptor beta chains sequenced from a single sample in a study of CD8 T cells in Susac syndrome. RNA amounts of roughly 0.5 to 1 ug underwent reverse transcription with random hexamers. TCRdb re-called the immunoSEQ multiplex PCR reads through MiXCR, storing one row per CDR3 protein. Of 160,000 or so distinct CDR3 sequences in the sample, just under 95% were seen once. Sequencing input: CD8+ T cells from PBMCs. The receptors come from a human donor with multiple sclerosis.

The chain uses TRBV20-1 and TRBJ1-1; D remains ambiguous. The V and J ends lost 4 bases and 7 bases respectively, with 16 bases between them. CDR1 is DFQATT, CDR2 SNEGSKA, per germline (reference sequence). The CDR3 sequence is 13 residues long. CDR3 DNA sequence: TGCAGTGCTACCGGGTCCCGGCGGAATGAAGCTTTCTTT. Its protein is CSATGSRRNEAFF.

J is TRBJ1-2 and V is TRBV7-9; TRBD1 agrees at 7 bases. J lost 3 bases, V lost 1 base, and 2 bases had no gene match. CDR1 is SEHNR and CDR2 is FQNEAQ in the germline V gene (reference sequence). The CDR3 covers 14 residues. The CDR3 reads CASSLGQGHYGYTF. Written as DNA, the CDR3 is TGTGCCAGCAGCTTAGGACAGGGACACTATGGCTACACCTTC. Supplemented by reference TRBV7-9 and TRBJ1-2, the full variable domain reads DTGVSQNPRHKITKRGQNVTFRCDPISEHNRLYWYRQTLGQGPEFLTYFQNEAQLEKSRLLSDRFSAERPKGSFSTLEIQRTEQGDSAMYLCASSLGQGHYGYTFGSGTRLTVV.

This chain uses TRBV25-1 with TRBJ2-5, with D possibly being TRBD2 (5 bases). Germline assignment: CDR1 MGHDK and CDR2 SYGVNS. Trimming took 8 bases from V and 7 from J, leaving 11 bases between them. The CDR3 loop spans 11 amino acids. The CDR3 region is CASEGSGTQYF. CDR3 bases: TGTGCCAGCGAAGGGAGTGGGACCCAGTACTTC.

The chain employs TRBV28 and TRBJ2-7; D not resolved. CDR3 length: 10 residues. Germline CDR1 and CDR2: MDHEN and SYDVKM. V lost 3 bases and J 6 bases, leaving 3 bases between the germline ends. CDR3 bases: TGTGCCAGCAGTTTGGGCGAGCAGTACTTC. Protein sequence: CASSLGEQYF.

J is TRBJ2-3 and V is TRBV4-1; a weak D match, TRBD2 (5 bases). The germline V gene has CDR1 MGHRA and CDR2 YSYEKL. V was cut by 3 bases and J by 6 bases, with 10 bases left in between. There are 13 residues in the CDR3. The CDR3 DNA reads TGCGCCAGCAGCCACGGGTTAGCGGATACGCAGTATTTT. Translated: CASSHGLADTQYF.

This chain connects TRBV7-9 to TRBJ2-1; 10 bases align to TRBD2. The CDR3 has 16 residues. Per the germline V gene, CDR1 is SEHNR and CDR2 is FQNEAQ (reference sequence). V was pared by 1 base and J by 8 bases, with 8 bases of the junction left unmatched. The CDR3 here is CASSLEAAGGPHEQFF. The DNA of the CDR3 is TGTGCCAGCAGCTTAGAAGCAGCGGGGGGGCCGCATGAGCAGTTCTTC.

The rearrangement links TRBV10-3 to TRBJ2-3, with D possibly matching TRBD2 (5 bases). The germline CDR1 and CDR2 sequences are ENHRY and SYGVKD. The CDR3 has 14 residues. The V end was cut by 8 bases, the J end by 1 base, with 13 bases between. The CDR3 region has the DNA TGTGCCATCCTACTTAGCGAAGGCACAGATACGCAGTATTTT. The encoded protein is CAILLSEGTDTQYF.

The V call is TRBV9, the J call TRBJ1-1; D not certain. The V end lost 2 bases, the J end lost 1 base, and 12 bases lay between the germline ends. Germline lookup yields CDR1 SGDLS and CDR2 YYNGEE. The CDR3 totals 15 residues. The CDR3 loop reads CASSVAGSGNTEAFF. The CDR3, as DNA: TGTGCCAGCAGCGTGGCCGGGAGCGGGAACACTGAAGCTTTCTTT. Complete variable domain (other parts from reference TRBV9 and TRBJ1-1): DSGVTQTPKHLITATGQRVTLRCSPRSGDLSVYWYQQSLDQGLQFLIQYYNGEERAKGNILERFSAQQFPDLHSELNLSSLELGDSALYFCASSVAGSGNTEAFFGQGTRLTVV.